Below, 2 T cell receptor beta chains from the same sample are listed, as sequenced in a study of T-cell memory formation after mild COVID-19 (dated by TCRdb to the early 2020s). Library generation was performed with 5' RACE. The listed sequencing device is Illumina NovaSeq 6000. TCRdb cleaned the public reads at Q25 with fastp, built clones with MiXCR and kept in-frame beta chains. Entries that share a CDR3 protein sequence are merged under the most common genes and DNA. The sample table shows roughly 620,000 distinct CDR3 sequences, and 15% to 20% are seen once. The top ten clonotypes cover about 12% of the sample. Sequenced: PBMCs or a T cell subset sorted from them (not recorded which). The receptor source for this set is an adult woman who had mild COVID-19 (a few samples of this study predate the infection). The sample titles of this study are shuffled in the database, so cell type and time point are left out; the donor was told from shared clones.

The CDR3 sequence is CASSTLGVSYEQYF. The CDR3, as DNA: TGTGCCAGCAGTACCCTTGGGGTGTCCTACGAGCAGTACTTC. This chain joins TRBV6-5 and TRBJ2-7; no firm D call. Germline CDR1 is MNHEY and CDR2 is SVGAGI. V gave up 5 bases and J gave up 1 base, with 12 bases separating them. This CDR3 is built from 14 residues.

Note on this clonotype: One end of the junction is discordant with germline, which a read error may explain. The rearrangement joins TRBV7-7 to TRBJ2-5, with TRBD2 identical over 7 bases. CDR1 and CDR2 from the germline V gene are SSHAT and FNYEAQ (reference sequence). There are 14 residues in the CDR3. CDR3 coding DNA: TGTGCTAGCAGTTTTACAGCGGGACAAGAGACCCAGTACTTC. It codes for CASSFTAGQETQYF.